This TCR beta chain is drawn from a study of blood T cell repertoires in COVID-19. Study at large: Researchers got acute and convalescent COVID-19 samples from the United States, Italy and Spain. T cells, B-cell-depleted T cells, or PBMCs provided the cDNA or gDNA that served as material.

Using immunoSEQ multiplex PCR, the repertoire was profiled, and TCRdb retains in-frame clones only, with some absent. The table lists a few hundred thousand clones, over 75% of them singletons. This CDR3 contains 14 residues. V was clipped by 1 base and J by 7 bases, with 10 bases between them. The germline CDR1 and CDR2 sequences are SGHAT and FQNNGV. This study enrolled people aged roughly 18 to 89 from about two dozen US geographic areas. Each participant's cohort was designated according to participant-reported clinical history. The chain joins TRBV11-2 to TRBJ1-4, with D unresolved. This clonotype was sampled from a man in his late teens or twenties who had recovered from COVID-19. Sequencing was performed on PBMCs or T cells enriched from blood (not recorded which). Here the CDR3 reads CASSLGQVVEKLFF. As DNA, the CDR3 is TGTGCCAGCAGCTTAGGGCAGGTTGTTGAAAAACTGTTTTTT.